The subject of this entry is one TCR beta chain. Its antigen is still unknown. The DNA is left out, because the CDR3 cannot be placed on it with certainty; the CDR3 is given as TCRdb lists it. The data derive from a study of breast tumors, draining lymph nodes, adjacent tissues. The CDR3 contains 14 residues when both ends are counted. Germline V gives CDR1 SGDLS, CDR2 YYNGEE. Breast cancer patients provided tissue from their axillary draining lymph nodes. Study outcomes and limitations: Tumor repertoires ranked between lymph nodes and nontumor tissue in diversity, with V and J gene preferences.

TCRdb reanalysed the multiplex PCR reads using MiXCR and keeps one entry per CDR3 protein. Of approximately 210,000 distinct CDR3 sequences listed, 30% to 35% were seen once; the top ten hold under 4.5%. The chain couples TRBV9 to TRBJ2-7; the table names TRBD2, a call not compared with the DNA. Sequencing input: axillary lymph node tissue. The origin of this receptor is a female donor with breast cancer. Some clones in this sample may be carry-over from other donors' samples. CDR3 sequence reads: CASSVGVGSREQSF.